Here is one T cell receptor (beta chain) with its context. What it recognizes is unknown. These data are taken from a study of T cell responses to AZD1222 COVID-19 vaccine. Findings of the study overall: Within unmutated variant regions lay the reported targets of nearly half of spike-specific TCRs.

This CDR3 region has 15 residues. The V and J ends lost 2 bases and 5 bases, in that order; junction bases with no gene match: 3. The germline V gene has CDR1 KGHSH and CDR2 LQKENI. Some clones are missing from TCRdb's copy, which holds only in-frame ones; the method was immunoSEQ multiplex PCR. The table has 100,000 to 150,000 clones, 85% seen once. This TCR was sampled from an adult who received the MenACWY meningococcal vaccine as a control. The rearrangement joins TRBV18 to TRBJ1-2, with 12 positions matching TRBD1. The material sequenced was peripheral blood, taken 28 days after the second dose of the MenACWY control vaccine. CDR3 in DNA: TGTGCCAGCTCACCAGGGACAGGGGGCGAATATGGCTACACCTTC. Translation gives CASSPGTGGEYGYTF.